This is a list of T cell receptor beta chains from one sample in a study of identical twins. TCRdb ran MiXCR on the 5' RACE reads and lists one entry per CDR3 protein. The table lists hundreds of thousands of distinct CDR3 sequences, approximately 21% of them singletons. In addition, the sample was reused for a study of T cells expressing NK-cell markers.

The sample was PBMCs. The receptors were gathered from a woman between 18 and 29 years old in good health. CDR3s include the opening cysteine and the closing phenylalanine or tryptophan. A D gene is named only where the DNA matches it firmly. The listing skips clone size in some rows; elsewhere it reads once, few, many or a size class.

>.|TRBV5-1|TRBJ2-6|.
CASSLVVASGANVLTF
TGCGCCAGCAGCTTGGTTGTGGCCTCTGGGGCCAACGTCCTGACTTTC
>few|TRBV6-5|TRBJ2-3|.
CASSYDISDTQYF
TGTGCCAGCAGTTACGATATCTCAGATACGCAGTATTTT
>few|TRBV4-2|TRBJ2-3|.
CASSQVQGGDTQYF
TGTGCCAGCAGCCAAGTCCAGGGAGGAGATACGCAGTATTTT
>many|TRBV5-1|TRBJ2-1|.
CASSLATDPSYNEQFF
TGCGCCAGCAGCTTGGCAACGGACCCCTCCTACAATGAGCAGTTCTTC
>.|TRBV6-4|TRBJ2-7|.
CASSDPDSTYEQYF
TGTGCCAGCAGTGACCCTGACAGTACCTACGAGCAGTACTTC
>few|TRBV9|TRBJ1-5|.
CASSVGPRWPQHF
TGTGCCAGCAGCGTAGGTCCAAGATGGCCCCAGCATTTT
>.|TRBV5-6|TRBJ2-2|TRBD1
CASSRGQIYTGELFF
TGTGCCAGCAGCCGGGGACAGATCTACACCGGGGAGCTGTTTTTT
>.|TRBV7-9|TRBJ2-7|TRBD1
CASSQDRATYEQYF
TGTGCCAGCAGCCAGGACAGGGCCACCTACGAGCAGTACTTC
>.|TRBV19|TRBJ2-1|TRBD1
CASSNRDRDNEQFF
TGTGCCAGTAGCAACAGGGACAGGGACAATGAGCAGTTCTTC
>few|TRBV29-1|TRBJ2-1|TRBD2
CSVELAADFNEQFF
TGCAGCGTCGAACTAGCGGCGGATTTCAATGAGCAGTTCTTC
>few|TRBV4-3|TRBJ2-3|.
CASSQLGGVEDTQYF
TGCGCCAGCAGCCAGCTAGGCGGAGTGGAGGATACGCAGTATTTT
>many|TRBV20-1|TRBJ1-1|.
CSARPQGGTEAFF
TGCAGTGCTAGGCCGCAGGGAGGCACTGAAGCTTTCTTT